The 8 T cell receptor beta chains below all came from one sample that was sequenced in a study of T cells in localized non-small cell lung cancer. Profiling relied on immunoSEQ multiplex PCR, and the TCRdb table lists in-frame clones only, not all of them. The repertoire holds about 8,800 clones, with about 90% as singletons. This sample comprised peripheral blood, obtained before any cancer treatment. The source is a male donor older than 55 with stage III squamous cell lung carcinoma.

The chain employs TRBV2 and TRBJ2-3; TRBD2 might be the D (6 bases). The germline V gene has CDR1 SNHLY and CDR2 FYNNEI. With 1 base removed from V and 4 bases from J, the gap between germline ends came to 9 bases. This CDR3 is built from 14 residues. The CDR3 sequence: CASSEGGGSDTQYF. The CDR3 region has the DNA TGTGCCAGCAGTGAAGGTGGGGGGTCAGATACGCAGTATTTT.

This clone showed up just a few times. The CDR3 protein is CASSGAGSMKQFF. DNA for the CDR3: TGTGCCAGCAGCGGGGCGGGATCAATGAAGCAGTTCTTC. This chain links TRBV27 with TRBJ2-1, with D perhaps matching TRBD2 (6 bases). Germline V gene lookup returns CDR1 MNHEY and CDR2 SMNVEV (reference sequence). The CDR3 runs 13 residues. The V and J ends lost 6 bases and 11 bases respectively, with 17 bases between them.

V usage is TRBV25-1 and J usage is TRBJ2-2; D tentatively fits TRBD1 or TRBD2 (5 bases each). The V gene lost 6 bases and the J gene lost 1 base, with 12 bases spanning the gap. Germline values: CDR1 MGHDK, CDR2 SYGVNS. This CDR3 is 15 amino acids long. The CDR3 DNA sequence: TGTGCCAGCAGATCTGGGACGGTGAACACCGGGGAGCTGTTTTTT. It encodes CASRSGTVNTGELFF.

The genes are TRBV15 and TRBJ1-4; a weak D match, TRBD1 (5 bases). CDR1 and CDR2 from the germline V gene are LNHNV and YYDKDF (reference sequence). The CDR3 totals 15 residues. V lost 0 bases, J lost 4 bases, and 9 bases lay in between. In nucleotides, the CDR3 is TGTGCCACCAGCAGAGATTCCCAGGGTAATGAAAAACTGTTTTTT. This sequence encodes CATSRDSQGNEKLFF. Filled out from reference TRBV15 and TRBJ1-4, the complete variable domain reads DAMVIQNPRYQVTQFGKPVTLSCSQTLNHNVMYWYQQKSSQAPKLLFHYYDKDFNNEADTPDNFQSRRPNTSFCFLDIRSPGLGDTAMYLCATSRDSQGNEKLFFGSGTQLSVL.

J is TRBJ2-6 and V is TRBV28; D is unresolved. Germline assignment: CDR1 MDHEN and CDR2 SYDVKM. V gave up 3 bases and J gave up 4 bases, with 10 bases separating them. This CDR3 contains 15 residues. CDR3 sequence: CASSFSATGANVLTF. The DNA for the CDR3 is TGTGCCAGCAGTTTCTCCGCGACAGGGGCCAACGTCCTGACTTTC.

This chain connects TRBV6-5 to TRBJ2-3; tentative D call: TRBD2 (5 bases). This CDR3 comprises 14 residues. Germline assignment: CDR1 MNHEY and CDR2 SVGAGI. V dropped 5 bases and J dropped 5 bases, with 14 bases sitting between them. CDR3 loop: CASSGLLAGDTQYF. The CDR3 DNA follows: TGTGCCAGCAGTGGACTGCTAGCAGGAGATACGCAGTATTTT.

This clone was detected once. The chain couples TRBV4-1 to TRBJ2-7, with D unclear. Germline-derived CDR1 and CDR2 are MGHRA and YSYEKL. The CDR3 runs to 16 residues. Between the trimmed V and J ends, which lost 0 bases and 5 bases, there was a span of 17 bases. The chain's CDR3 is CASSQDRAAIFNEQYF. CDR3 in DNA: TGCGCCAGCAGCCAAGATAGGGCGGCGATATTCAACGAGCAGTACTTC.

V usage is TRBV6-5 and J usage is TRBJ2-2, with a tentative D call TRBD2 (5 bases). The CDR3 spans 14 residues. Germline CDR1 and CDR2: MNHEY and SVGAGI. V lost 4 bases and J lost 1, with 7 bases in between. DNA for the CDR3: TGTGCCAGCAGTTTTGAGGGGAACACCGGGGAGCTGTTTTTT. Translation: CASSFEGNTGELFF.